This entry lists 15 T cell receptor beta chains sequenced from one sample in a study of T cells after yellow fever vaccination. Each CDR3 protein gets one entry after TCRdb re-called the 5' RACE reads with MiXCR. The data contain about 300,000 distinct CDR3 sequences, 7.5% to 9% of them singletons. The material was CD4+ T cells sorted from PBMCs, obtained 5 days after the yellow fever booster vaccination. The receptors originated from a man in his late teens or twenties who received the YFV17D yellow fever vaccine.

The V call is TRBV19, the J call TRBJ1-1, with 7 nucleotides matching TRBD1. Per germline, CDR1 LNHDA and CDR2 SQIVND (reference sequence). The CDR3 spans 16 residues. V lost 7 bases, J lost 1 base, and 12 bases stayed unmatched. This CDR3 reads CASNRGRTGENTEAFF. The CDR3 nucleotides read TGTGCCAGTAACAGGGGACGGACGGGGGAGAACACTGAAGCTTTCTTT.

The rearrangement uses TRBV20-1 and TRBJ2-7; TRBD1 is a possible D gene (6 bases). There are 13 residues in the CDR3. Germline V gene lookup returns CDR1 DFQATT and CDR2 SNEGSKA (reference sequence). The V end lost 3 bases, the J end lost 7 bases, and 16 bases lay between the germline ends. The CDR3 loop is CSASTTGSREQYF. The DNA of the CDR3 is TGCAGTGCTAGTACGACAGGCTCCCGGGAGCAGTACTTC.

This chain connects TRBV10-3 to TRBJ2-7; TRBD2 might be the D (5 bases). Trimming left V 7 bases short and J 0 bases short, with 10 bases between. In germline, CDR1 is ENHRY, CDR2 SYGVKD. This CDR3 is 13 amino acids long. For the CDR3, the DNA is TGTGCCATCAAGAGGGCGGCCTCCTACGAGCAGTACTTC. Its translation: CAIKRAASYEQYF.

The rearrangement uses TRBV7-3 and TRBJ2-7; D is unclear. The germline V gene encodes CDR1 SGHTA and CDR2 FQGTGA. V dropped 5 bases and J dropped 4 bases, with 12 bases sitting between them. This CDR3 has 13 amino acids. The CDR3 region is CASSPRPGYEQYV. The DNA for the CDR3 is TGTGCCAGCAGCCCGCGCCCGGGTTACGAGCAGTACGTC.

The V call is TRBV6-5, the J call TRBJ2-7; TRBD1 matches at 8 bases. The V and J ends lost 6 bases and 3 bases, in that order; junction bases with no gene match: 7. The CDR3 loop spans 14 amino acids. Germline V CDR1 and CDR2: MNHEY, SVGAGI. For the CDR3, the DNA is TGTGCCAGCAGCCCCGGGACAGGCAACTACGAGCAGTACGTC. As protein: CASSPGTGNYEQYV.

The rearrangement uses TRBV6-2 or TRBV6-3 and TRBJ2-3, with D perhaps matching TRBD2 (6 bases). From germline, CDR1 is MNHEY and CDR2 SVGEGT. CDR3 length: 13 amino acids. Trimming stripped 5 bases from V and 4 bases from J, with 10 bases between. This CDR3 is CASSRLVPDTQYF. CDR3 sequence (DNA): TGTGCCAGCAGTCGACTAGTTCCAGATACGCAGTATTTT.

This clonotype was detected a few times. V is TRBV7-9 and J is TRBJ1-1, with 10 bases aligning to TRBD1. CDR3 length: 15 amino acids. Trimming at V came to 5 bases and at J to 3 bases, leaving 6 bases not matched to a gene. The germline V gene encodes CDR1 SEHNR and CDR2 FQNEAQ (reference sequence). The CDR3 nucleotides read TGTGCCAGCAGCCGGGGACAGGGGACCGACACTGAAGCTTTCTTT. Translating gives CASSRGQGTDTEAFF.

This clonotype came up a few times. The V call is TRBV2, the J call TRBJ1-5; unclear D gene. CDR1 is SNHLY, CDR2 FYNNEI, per germline. Between the trimmed V and J ends, which lost 4 bases and 2 bases, there was a span of 15 bases. The CDR3 extends over 16 amino acids. Here the CDR3 DNA reads TGTGCCAGCAGTGGGGGTGGAGGGTCCGGCAATCAGCCCCAGCATTTT. Amino acids: CASSGGGGSGNQPQHF.

This clonotype was detected many times. The chain joins TRBV11-2 to TRBJ2-5, with TRBD2 matching 7 bases. The germline gives CDR1 SGHAT, CDR2 FQNNGV. The J segment lost 2 bases and the V segment lost 5 bases, leaving 5 bases of the junction unmatched. The CDR3 covers 14 residues. CDR3 amino acids: CASSPTSSQETQYF. The CDR3, as DNA: TGTGCCAGCAGCCCGACTAGCAGTCAAGAGACCCAGTACTTC.

This clonotype has a count of ten or more. The rearrangement links TRBV28 to TRBJ2-4; D is perhaps TRBD1 (5 bases). CDR3 length: 11 residues. Germline V gene data show CDR1 as MDHEN and CDR2 as SYDVKM. V was clipped by 3 bases and J by 8 bases, with 5 bases between them. The CDR3 region is CASSFRDIQYF. CDR3 in DNA: TGTGCCAGCAGTTTCAGGGACATTCAGTACTTC.

The rearrangement links TRBV2 to TRBJ2-5, with a possible D match to TRBD1 (6 bases). CDR1 is SNHLY and CDR2 is FYNNEI in the germline V gene. Deletions cut 7 bases from V and 5 bases from J, with 20 bases between. The CDR3 runs 15 residues. The CDR3 DNA follows: TGTGCCAGCATAGTGGGTACAGGGTCCCGGGAGACCCAGTACTTC. As protein: CASIVGTGSRETQYF.

This clonotype was detected ten times or more. The rearrangement links TRBV7-9 to TRBJ2-2; TRBD2 agrees at 9 bases. The V gene's germline CDR1 is SEHNR and CDR2 FQNEAQ (reference sequence). CDR3 length equals 17 residues. Germline trimming cut 4 bases from V and 5 bases from J; bases unmatched to any gene: 11. The CDR3: CASSSTSGPLITGELFF. CDR3 sequence (DNA): TGTGCCAGCAGCTCGACTAGCGGTCCCCTTATAACCGGGGAGCTGTTTTTT.

The V call is TRBV6-5, the J call TRBJ2-5; possibly TRBD2 for D (6 bases). This CDR3 is 15 amino acids long. V lost 0 bases and J lost 7, with 15 bases in between. Germline CDR1 is MNHEY and CDR2 is SVGAGI. This CDR3 reads CASSYSSSIGGTQYF. In nucleotides, the CDR3 is TGTGCCAGCAGTTACTCGAGTTCGATCGGGGGGACCCAGTACTTC.

The chain joins TRBV2 to TRBJ1-5; D unresolved. In germline, CDR1 is SNHLY, CDR2 FYNNEI. CDR3 length: 15 amino acids. Trimming left V 4 bases short and J 0 bases short, with 10 bases between. CDR3 sequence reads: CASSGMAASNQPQHF. The CDR3 nucleotides are TGTGCCAGCAGTGGAATGGCAGCTAGCAATCAGCCCCAGCATTTT.

This clonotype was seen a few times. The chain carries TRBV5-4 and TRBJ2-3; 9 positions agree with TRBD1. The CDR3 is 16 amino acids. V lost 4 bases, J lost 4 bases, and 10 bases stayed unmatched. Looked up from germline, CDR1 is SGHNT and CDR2 is YYREEE (reference sequence). CDR3 DNA: TGTGCCAGCAGCCAGAGACAGGGGGGAAACTCAGATACGCAGTATTTT. Translated, it gives CASSQRQGGNSDTQYF.